These 21 T cell receptor beta chains came from one sample sequenced in a study of early T cells in non-severe SARS-CoV-2 infection. One entry per CDR3 protein results from TCRdb running MiXCR on the 5' RACE reads. The sample consists of tens of thousands of distinct CDR3 sequences, about 4.5% of them appearing once. Sequenced input: whole blood. The receptors were gathered from an adult who was a healthcare worker with PCR-confirmed SARS-CoV-2 infection or an uninfected control (not recorded which).

The chain uses TRBV24-1 and TRBJ2-1; D gene unclear. V lost 3 bases to trimming and J lost 9 bases, with 8 bases between them. Germline loops: CDR1 KGHDR, CDR2 SFDVKD. The CDR3 sequence is 12 residues long. The chain's CDR3 is CATSDLWGEQFF. CDR3 DNA sequence: TGTGCCACCAGTGATCTCTGGGGTGAGCAGTTCTTC.

This clonotype has more than one count but fewer than ten. The chain carries TRBV14 and TRBJ2-7; a weak D match, TRBD2 (5 bases). Trimming shortened V by 1 base and J by 6 bases, and 13 bases separated the two germline ends. The CDR3 is made up of 14 amino acids. Per the germline V gene, CDR1 is SGHDN and CDR2 is FVKESK. The CDR3 DNA reads as TGTGCCAGCAGCCAAGCAGGCCAGCGGTTCGAGCAGTACTTC. Translation gives CASSQAGQRFEQYF.

This clonotype was observed at least ten times. V and J are TRBV14 and TRBJ2-2, with 8 bases fitting TRBD1. Germline V CDR1 and CDR2: SGHDN, FVKESK. V lost 6 bases and J lost 4; bases outside the gene matches: 7. The CDR3 is made up of 15 amino acids. CDR3 DNA sequence: TGTGCCAGCAGTCCATACAGGGGGGTCACCGGGGAGCTGTTTTTT. Amino acids: CASSPYRGVTGELFF. The full variable domain, with the rest looked up from reference TRBV14 and TRBJ2-2, is EAGVTQFPSHSVIEKGQTVTLRCDPISGHDNLYWYRRVMGKEIKFLLHFVKESKQDESGMPNNRFLAERTGGTYSTLKVQPAELEDSGVYFCASSPYRGVTGELFFGEGSRLTVL.

In its sample, this clonotype was seen many times. The chain recombines TRBV29-1 with TRBJ2-3; D is uncertain. Germline loops: CDR1 SQVTM, CDR2 ANQGSEA. The CDR3 is made up of 11 amino acids. Trimming removed 6 bases from V and 5 bases from J, with 9 bases in between. For the CDR3, the DNA is TGCAGCGTCCCCATTGGAGATACGCAGTATTTT. Amino acid sequence: CSVPIGDTQYF.

This clonotype ranks as medium-sized. The rearrangement uses TRBV7-9 and TRBJ2-1; perhaps TRBD2 as D (6 bases). Germline V gene data show CDR1 as SEHNR and CDR2 as FQNEAQ (reference sequence). Trimming removed 8 bases from V and 7 bases from J, with 9 bases in between. The CDR3 consists of 11 residues. CDR3 sequence (DNA): TGTGCCAGCCACGGGGGAAATGAGCAGTTCTTC. Translation: CASHGGNEQFF.

Comments on this clonotype: A much larger clonotype is one base distant, so this may be a read error. This CDR3 is missing its conserved last phenylalanine or tryptophan, likely due to a read error. The chain couples TRBV28 to TRBJ2-7; D gene uncertain. Looked up from germline, CDR1 is MDHEN and CDR2 is SYDVKM. The V end lost 5 bases, the J end lost 5 bases, and 16 bases lay between the germline ends. The CDR3 consists of 14 residues. CDR3 DNA: TGTGCCAGCAGTGCACGCCCGGGCTTAGACGAGCAGTACTAC. Protein: CASSARPGLDEQYY.

This clonotype was seen a few times. The chain employs TRBV6-2 or TRBV6-3 and TRBJ2-1, with D unresolved. V lost 5 bases and J lost 7, with 6 bases in between. The length of the CDR3 is 11 residues. Per the germline V gene, CDR1 is MNHEY and CDR2 is SVGEGT. CDR3 DNA: TGTGCCAGCAGTAATAAGAATGAGCAGTTCTTC. Amino acids: CASSNKNEQFF.

This clonotype has at least ten counts. V is TRBV6-2 or TRBV6-3 and J is TRBJ2-1; a weak D match, TRBD2 (6 bases). The ends were cut back, 2 bases at V and 2 bases at J, with 10 bases in the middle. The CDR3 loop spans 15 amino acids. Germline values: CDR1 MNHEY, CDR2 SVGEGT. CDR3 region: CASSYASAPYNEQFF. The CDR3 DNA sequence: TGTGCCAGCAGTTACGCTAGCGCTCCCTACAATGAGCAGTTCTTC.

In this sample, this clonotype turned up a few times. The V and J genes are TRBV29-1 and TRBJ1-5; D uncertain. The CDR3 runs to 15 residues. CDR1 SQVTM and CDR2 ANQGSEA come from the germline V gene. V was shortened by 4 bases and J by 0 bases, with 13 bases between the two germline ends. In nucleotides, the CDR3 is TGCAGCGTTGTTGAGGTAGGGTATAGCAATCAGCCCCAGCATTTT. Translation gives CSVVEVGYSNQPQHF.

This clonotype was seen a few times. This rearrangement joins TRBV7-9 to TRBJ2-7, with D uncertain. Germline assignment: CDR1 SEHNR and CDR2 FQNEAQ (reference sequence). The V end lost 5 bases, the J end lost 6 bases, and 11 bases lay between the germline ends. This CDR3 contains 12 residues. CDR3 sequence reads: CASSTGSSEQYF. CDR3 coding DNA: TGTGCCAGCAGCACTGGTAGTTCCGAGCAGTACTTC.

The chain joins TRBV7-6 to TRBJ1-2; D is uncertain. The ends were cut back, 1 base at V and 4 bases at J, with 13 bases in the middle. The germline V gene encodes CDR1 SGHVS and CDR2 FNYEAQ. The CDR3 is 15 residues long. The CDR3 is CASSLGPGSPYGYTF. The CDR3, as DNA: TGTGCCAGCAGCTTAGGCCCAGGCTCCCCCTATGGCTACACCTTC. The entire variable domain, with the rest obtained from reference TRBV7-6 and TRBJ1-2, is as follows: GAGVSQSPRYKVTKRGQDVALRCDPISGHVSLYWYRQALGQGPEFLTYFNYEAQQDKSGLPNDRFSAERPEGSISTLTIQRTEQRDSAMYRCASSLGPGSPYGYTFGSGTRLTVV.

Many counts were recorded for this clonotype. V usage is TRBV7-9 and J usage is TRBJ1-1; D remains ambiguous. CDR3 length: 14 residues. Germline CDR1 reads SEHNR; CDR2 reads FQNEAQ (reference sequence). Trimming took off 5 bases at V and 11 bases at J, with 21 bases between the two ends. The CDR3 nucleotides are TGTGCCAGCAGCCTAGAAGTTGATACTGGGTCGGCTTTCTTT. Its translation is CASSLEVDTGSAFF.

This clonotype was observed many times. The rearrangement joins TRBV9 to TRBJ1-1; D is possibly TRBD1 (5 bases). Germline V gene data show CDR1 as SGDLS and CDR2 as YYNGEE. Trimming stripped 4 bases from V and 3 bases from J, with 13 bases between. The CDR3 contains 14 residues. The DNA for the CDR3 is TGTGCCAGCAGCCCCAACCCAGGGCACACTGAAGCTTTCTTT. Amino acids: CASSPNPGHTEAFF.

This clonotype came up many times. The chain has TRBV6-1 and TRBJ2-3; weak D call: TRBD1 (5 bases). The CDR3 extends over 14 amino acids. Germline V gives CDR1 MNHNS, CDR2 SASEGT. V gave up 1 base and J gave up 2 bases, with 7 bases separating them. The CDR3 DNA reads TGTGCCAGCAGTGAAGGGGGCTCCACAGATACGCAGTATTTT. Translated, it gives CASSEGGSTDTQYF.

By share, this clonotype ranks as medium-sized. The V call is TRBV5-1, the J call TRBJ2-7; D is perhaps TRBD2 (7 bases). This CDR3 is built from 15 residues. Trimming cost V 0 bases and J 3 bases, with 13 bases left between them. CDR1 is SGHRS and CDR2 is YFSETQ in the germline V gene. CDR3 nucleotides: TGCGCCAGCAGCTTGGCGGGGGGCCAGGGCTACGAGCAGTACTTC. The encoded protein is CASSLAGGQGYEQYF.

J is TRBJ1-5 and V is TRBV28, with D hard to call. Trimming removed 2 bases from V and 5 bases from J, with 10 bases in between. Per germline, CDR1 MDHEN and CDR2 SYDVKM. The CDR3 is made up of 14 amino acids. The CDR3 DNA is TGTGCCAGCAGTTTAGGCAGGTTCGATCAGCCCCAGCATTTT. Protein product: CASSLGRFDQPQHF.

V gene TRBV12-3 or TRBV12-4 combines with J gene TRBJ1-1; D perhaps matches TRBD1 (5 bases). The V and J ends lost 3 bases and 5 bases respectively, with 16 bases between them. The CDR3 is 15 amino acids. In DNA, the CDR3 is TGTGCCAGCAGTTTCGGGCAGGGCTTGGGGACTGAAGCTTTCTTT. Its translation: CASSFGQGLGTEAFF.

This clonotype was seen a few times. The J gene is TRBJ2-3, the V gene TRBV5-1, with 7 bases aligning to TRBD1. CDR1 and CDR2 from the germline V gene are SGHRS and YFSETQ. Trimming at V came to 6 bases and at J to 4 bases, leaving 17 bases not matched to a gene. The CDR3 has 17 residues. The CDR3 region has the DNA TGCGCCAGCACCAGGGGCCTCCAGGGACAGAGCCCAGATACGCAGTATTTT. As protein: CASTRGLQGQSPDTQYF.

This clonotype was seen a few times. The V and J genes are TRBV5-4 and TRBJ1-4, with 9 positions matching TRBD1. The CDR3 is 15 residues long. V shed 4 bases, J shed 7 bases, and the junction held 8 bases outside the gene matches. Germline V CDR1 and CDR2: SGHNT, YYREEE (reference sequence). CDR3 residues: CASSPGMDRGEKLFF. CDR3 DNA: TGTGCCAGCAGCCCAGGGATGGACAGGGGTGAAAAACTGTTTTTT.

This clonotype has just a few counts. The chain has TRBV29-1 and TRBJ1-1; 9 bases fit TRBD1. The CDR3 extends over 11 amino acids. V lost 6 bases and J lost 10; bases outside the gene matches: 6. From germline, CDR1 is SQVTM and CDR2 ANQGSEA. CDR3 in DNA: TGCAGCGTCTTTGACAGGGGGGTAGCTTTCTTT. It specifies CSVFDRGVAFF.

This clonotype was seen at least ten times. V is TRBV6-5 and J is TRBJ2-7, with 9 bases fitting TRBD1. There are 15 residues in the CDR3. The germline CDR1 and CDR2 sequences are MNHEY and SVGAGI. Germline trimming cut 6 bases from V and 6 bases from J; bases unmatched to any gene: 12. As DNA, the CDR3 is TGTGCCAGCAGCCGGAGGGGACAGGGCGTCGGCGAGCAGTACTTC. Translation gives CASSRRGQGVGEQYF.